This T cell receptor beta chain was profiled in a study of regulatory T cells in long-lasting Graves disease. Sample time point: newly diagnosed GD, antithyroid drugs for less than 3 months. PBMC RNA was the source of the TCR library. Researchers made TCR beta libraries by using iRepertoire HTBI primers and running Arm-PCR on CDR3 regions. TCRdb used MiXCR to reprocess the multiplex PCR reads, holding one entry per CDR3 protein. The sample consists of roughly 530,000 distinct CDR3 sequences, 15% to 20% of them appearing once. This clonotype was seen at least ten times. Between the trimmed V and J ends, which lost 2 bases and 5 bases, there was a span of 15 bases. Germline assignment: CDR1 PRHDT and CDR2 FYEKMQ (reference sequence). The CDR3 extends over 15 amino acids. The data were also submitted as part of a second study, on T cells in Graves' hyperthyroidism and ophthalmopathy.

The V call is TRBV13, the J call TRBJ1-1; tentative D call: TRBD1 (5 bases). The sample consisted of peripheral blood mononuclear cells (PBMCs), taken at new diagnosis, from a patient treated with antithyroid drugs. This sequence was found in a woman aged 35 to 60 with Graves disease. The CDR3 DNA reads as TGTGCCAGCAGCTTAATGTCAGGGAGGTATACTGAAGCTTTCTTT. As protein: CASSLMSGRYTEAFF.